The 14 T cell receptor beta chains reported below all come from one sample, sequenced in a study of T cell repertoires in cytomegalovirus infection. TCRdb independently ran MiXCR on the reads; one entry per CDR3 protein. The sample lists around 770,000 distinct CDR3 sequences, about 27% occurring once. Their specific antigens are unknown. Sequenced material: cultured CD8+ T cells from PBMCs, taken from culture after CMV antigen stimulation. The receptors were gathered from a human donor in good health (CMV status not recorded). Some clones in this sample may be carry-over from other donors' samples.

The chain has TRBV10-1 and TRBJ2-7; possibly TRBD1 or TRBD2 for D (6 bases each). Trimming left V 0 bases short and J 6 bases short, with 15 bases between. This CDR3 has 15 amino acids. Per germline, CDR1 WNHNN and CDR2 SYGVQD (reference sequence). The CDR3 DNA is TGCGCCAGCAGTGAGTCGACAGGAGGGATATTCGAGCAGTACTTC. As protein: CASSESTGGIFEQYF.

The rearrangement uses TRBV19 and TRBJ2-3; 7 bases are shared with TRBD2. This CDR3 comprises 15 residues. Looked up from germline, CDR1 is LNHDA and CDR2 is SQIVND (reference sequence). Germline trimming cut 3 bases from V and 2 bases from J; bases unmatched to any gene: 5. CDR3 DNA: TGTGCCAGTAGTATCGGCGGGGGTTACACAGATACGCAGTATTTT. This codes for CASSIGGGYTDTQYF.

This chain joins TRBV27 and TRBJ1-1, with 7 bases aligning to TRBD1. Germline CDR1 is MNHEY and CDR2 is SMNVEV (reference sequence). This CDR3 has 17 amino acids. V trimming: 5 bases; J trimming: 5 bases; junction bases outside the gene matches: 17. The CDR3: CASSAETPGGLGTEAFF. The CDR3 region has the DNA TGTGCCAGCAGTGCCGAGACTCCAGGGGGATTGGGTACTGAAGCTTTCTTT.

This clonotype has ten or more counts. The chain uses TRBV6-1 and TRBJ1-5; D call uncertain. The CDR3 spans 15 residues. Germline CDR1 MNHNS, CDR2 SASEGT. The ends were cut back, 4 bases at V and 3 bases at J, with 13 bases in the middle. In DNA, the CDR3 is TGTGCCAGCAGTGGACACTTTTGGGTCAATCAGCCCCAGCATTTT. Translated, it gives CASSGHFWVNQPQHF.

This clonotype was detected only once. One junction end disagrees with the germline gene, perhaps due to a read error. Written as DNA, the CDR3 is TGTGCCAGCAGCTTAGGGGGGGGGGGTAATGATCAGTTCTTC. Translated: CASSLGGGGNDQFF. The gene calls are TRBV7-6 and TRBJ2-1; TRBD2 aligns across 7 bases. Germline V gene sequence: CDR1 SGHVS, CDR2 FNYEAQ. This CDR3 comprises 14 residues.

At least ten counts were recorded for this clonotype. The chain joins TRBV6-1 to TRBJ2-1; D possibly corresponds to TRBD1 (6 bases). Germline lookup yields CDR1 MNHNS and CDR2 SASEGT. Trimming removed 3 bases from V and 8 bases from J, with 23 bases in between. The CDR3 is 17 amino acids. The CDR3 DNA sequence: TGTGCCAGCAGTGATGGGCAGGGACAAGGGGGATGGGATGAGCAGTTCTTC. This encodes CASSDGQGQGGWDEQFF.

This chain connects TRBV5-1 to TRBJ2-7; 7 bases align to TRBD2. Per germline, CDR1 SGHRS and CDR2 YFSETQ. This CDR3 is 17 amino acids long. After removal of 4 bases from V and 2 bases from J, the junction contained 15 bases not matched to a gene. The CDR3 region is CASSRTTRDYPPYEQYF. CDR3 DNA: TGCGCCAGCAGCCGGACTACGAGGGACTACCCCCCCTACGAGCAGTACTTC. The complete variable domain, with remaining parts taken from reference TRBV5-1 and TRBJ2-7, reads KAGVTQTPRYLIKTRGQQVTLSCSPISGHRSVSWYQQTPGQGLQFLFEYFSETQRNKGNFPGRFSGRQFSNSRSEMNVSTLELGDSALYLCASSRTTRDYPPYEQYFGPGTRLTVT.

The chain joins TRBV7-2 to TRBJ2-1; 9 nucleotides align to TRBD2. The CDR3 runs to 16 residues. Trimming at V came to 0 bases and at J to 7 bases, leaving 7 bases not matched to a gene. CDR1 is SGHTA, CDR2 FQGNSA, per germline. The CDR3 sequence is CASSLAGGGAGNEQFF. For the CDR3, the DNA is TGTGCCAGCAGCTTAGCGGGCGGGGGGGCGGGGAATGAGCAGTTCTTC.

This clonotype was counted between two and nine times. The V and J genes are TRBV19 and TRBJ1-5, with D uncertain. The CDR3 totals 13 residues. The germline V and J ends were trimmed by 7 bases and 12 bases, with 19 bases remaining between them. Germline CDR1 is LNHDA and CDR2 is SQIVND (reference sequence). CDR3 region: CASKDLMENDQHF. CDR3 nucleotide sequence: TGTGCCAGTAAGGACTTAATGGAAAACGACCAGCATTTT. The full variable domain, completed using reference TRBV19 and TRBJ1-5, is DGGITQSPKYLFRKEGQNVTLSCEQNLNHDAMYWYRQDPGQGLRLIYYSQIVNDFQKGDIAEGYSVSREKKESFPLTVTSAQKNPTAFYLCASKDLMENDQHFGDGTRLSIL.

On this clonotype: A junction end diverges from the germline sequence, so it may reflect a read error. The chain combines TRBV7-2 with TRBJ1-2; D remains ambiguous. CDR1 is SGHTA and CDR2 is FQGNSA in the germline V gene. This CDR3 has 14 amino acids. The CDR3 loop is CVSSLSSQNYGYTF. CDR3 coding DNA: TGTGTCAGCAGCTTATCGTCTCAGAACTATGGCTACACCTTC.

The J gene is TRBJ2-7, the V gene TRBV12-5; D is perhaps TRBD1 (7 bases). Trimming stripped 4 bases from V and 1 base from J, with 14 bases between. The CDR3 consists of 15 residues. In germline, CDR1 is LGHNT, CDR2 FRNRAP. CDR3 in DNA: TGTGCTAGTGGTTCGGAGGAGGGACAGTCCTACGAGCAGTACTTC. Protein sequence: CASGSEEGQSYEQYF.

Details on this clonotype: A single base separates this from a much larger clone, so it may be a read error. The genes are TRBV28 and TRBJ1-5; D possibly corresponds to TRBD1 (5 bases). The CDR3 totals 16 residues. Germline V gene sequence: CDR1 MDHEN, CDR2 SYDVKM. DNA of the CDR3: TGTGACAGCAGTTTACAGGCTACAGGCCCTAATCAGCCCCAGCATTTT. As protein: CDSSLQATGPNQPQHF.

This sequence joins TRBV4-1 and TRBJ1-2, with a tentative D call TRBD1 (6 bases). Germline V gene sequence: CDR1 MGHRA, CDR2 YSYEKL. Trimming cost V 0 bases and J 1 base, with 12 bases left between them. CDR3 length: 16 residues. The CDR3 reads CASSQEQGRINYGYTF. The CDR3 DNA is TGCGCCAGCAGCCAAGAACAGGGACGGATTAACTATGGCTACACCTTC.

Notes on this clonotype: Compared with germline, one end of the junction differs, possibly owing to a read error. The chain recombines TRBV6-5 with TRBJ2-1, with unresolved D. CDR1 and CDR2 from the germline V gene are MNHEY and SVGAGI. This CDR3 has 13 residues. CDR3 DNA sequence: TGTGCCAGCAGTTACTCGTCTGTCAATGAGCAGTCCTTC. This gives the protein CASSYSSVNEQSF.